This TCR beta chain originates from a study of blood T cell repertoires in COVID-19. On the study more broadly: Material from acute and convalescent COVID-19 was sourced from the United States, Italy and Spain. The cDNA or gDNA used as material had been derived from T cells, B-cell-depleted T cells, or PBMCs.

CDR1 and CDR2 from the germline V gene are MNHNS and SASEGT. The J segment lost 5 bases and the V segment lost 0 bases, leaving 6 bases of the junction unmatched. CDR3 size: 16 residues. In the original analysis: How many nucleated cells were present was estimated from reference gene primer amplification. Method: immunoSEQ multiplex PCR; TCRdb's copy keeps in-frame clones and lacks some. V, J and clone size were drawn from that table, and D and trimming were deduced from the DNA. The table has approximately 46,000 clones, around 86% seen once; the top ten hold approximately 15%. Sequenced: peripheral blood. The chain combines TRBV6-1 with TRBJ2-7; 11 bases map to TRBD1. This TCR was recovered from a man aged 55 to 70 with active or convalescent COVID-19. CDR3 sequence reads: CASSEALGQGANEQYF. The CDR3 coding sequence is TGTGCCAGCAGTGAAGCGCTCGGACAGGGGGCAAACGAGCAGTACTTC.